The TCR beta chain under discussion was sequenced for a study of blood T cell repertoires in COVID-19 (TCRdb year 2020). Notes on the research overall: Samples covering the acute and convalescent phases of COVID-19 were provided by collaborators in the United States, Italy and Spain. HLA class I and class II types, where available, came from metadata supplied by the sample provider rather than from assay-based typing. The prospective study material was composed of cDNA or gDNA derived from T cells, B-cell-depleted T cells, or PBMCs. The samples were drawn from two sources: the first 160 participants of the ongoing ImmuneRACE study, and over 950 subjects contributed by 6 global collaborators. A freely available public database, intended as a resource for researchers studying the immune response to SARS-CoV-2, is where the repertoires were released. Subjects who had been exposed to COVID-19, were actively infected with it, or had recovered from it provided the deeply sampled blood TCRbeta repertoires that made up the dataset. A de-identified subject ID, COVID-19 status, age in years and sex were almost always included in the sample metadata.

The germline V gene sets CDR1 to SGHDT and CDR2 to YYEEEE. From its cysteine to its phenylalanine, the CDR3 spans 15 amino acids. Just the 45-base CDR3 DNA is kept, in frame starting at base 1. V and J lose 3 bases and 4 bases, and a span of 14 bases separates them. Findings and caveats that apply to the study as a whole: The quantity of clinical and demographic metadata differed by source and by participant and was supplied without curation.

TCRbeta CDR3 regions were amplified from genomic DNA by means of the immunoSEQ Assay, a bias-controlled multiplex PCR. In the authors' own workflow: The number of nucleated cells in each sample was estimated from the amplification of reference gene primers within the assay. To quantify the absolute abundance of each unique TCRbeta CDR3 rearrangement, sequence reads were collapsed and filtered. For each sample, productive Simpson clonality was calculated as the square root of Simpson's diversity index over productive rearrangements. Not all clones reach the TCRdb copy of this immuneACCESS table, which keeps in-frame sequences only. Checked studies attribute under half of the gap to unresolved V genes and leave the rest unexplained. V and J calls and clone size are as listed in that table; D and trimming were resolved from the DNA. The sample has more than 70,000 clones on record, approximately 82% of them singletons. The ten largest clones capture under 45% of the sample.

Remarks on this clone: Its binding antigen is unknown. Per-base quality was not reported, and no clone a single base away is much larger than it.

Collaborating institutions collected whole blood in K2EDTA tubes following their own protocols. For TCRbeta analysis, collaborators shipped samples as frozen whole blood, isolated PBMCs, or DNA extracted from either of those sample types. What was sequenced was peripheral blood. The TCR comes from a woman in her 70s with acute or convalescent COVID-19. The chain employs TRBV5-6 and TRBJ2-1, with no reliable assignment of the D segment. The CDR3 here reads CASSWRRPKYNEQFF. The DNA reads as follows: TGTGCCAGCAGCTGGCGGCGGCCAAAATACAATGAGCAGTTCTTC.